This TCR beta chain was found in a study of OX40 agonist ivuxolimab in advanced cancers. Concerning the study at large: Ivuxolimab, which targeted the costimulatory receptor OX40 (CD134), was an agonistic, fully human IgG2 monoclonal antibody. Intravenous ivuxolimab was administered to patients every 2 weeks at six dose levels: 0.01, 0.1, 0.3, 1.5, 3 and 10 mg/kg. Among the 50 to 55 dose-escalation patients, around 20 had hepatocellular carcinoma, about 15 melanoma, 9 renal cell carcinoma and 9 head and neck cancer. The dose-escalation cohort was 80% to 90% male with a mean age of about 60 years, ranging from 23 to 79. Prior anti-PD-1, anti-PD-L1 or anti-CTLA-4 therapy was permitted, and roughly two fifths of dose-escalation patients had received checkpoint inhibitors. Partial responses occurred in three dose-escalation patients, of whom one had hepatocellular carcinoma and two had cutaneous melanoma. The point of sequencing TCRbeta in the periphery was to test whether ivuxolimab changed TCR sequence diversity and drove clonal T-cell expansion. The monotherapy dose-escalation portion (N of about 50 patients) of the phase I ivuxolimab trial is reported in the paper. Results the study describes overall, beyond this receptor: In the 0.1-3.0 mg/kg groups, partial responders were among the patients with the lowest normalized peripheral clonal expansion, particularly in CD8+ T cells. Low levels of normalized T-cell clonal expansion were also shown by some nonresponding patients. Clonal expansion of both CD4+ and CD8+ blood T cells was observed from baseline to week 6 at doses 0.1 to 3.0 mg/kg. Which antigens the clonally expanded peripheral T cells were specific for was not determined. After ivuxolimab, expanded clones were on average more numerous among CD8+ T cells than among CD4+ T cells.

Note on this clone: Its antigen is not yet known. Base quality data are lacking; no much larger clone is found one base away.

To sequence the TCRbeta CDR3 region, genomic DNA was isolated from the sorted cells. The immunoSEQ Assay was used to sequence the TCRbeta CDR3 regions. What TCRdb holds here is the immuneACCESS table cut down to in-frame rearrangements. Part of the clones is not present; checked against another copy, under half of the missing clones reflect an unresolved V gene, and the others are unexplained. The sample records around 84,000 clones, under 95% of which are singletons. The ten largest clones add up to 8% to 13% of the sample. The trial excluded patients who had a history of autoimmune disease or who were on systemic immunosuppression. Peripheral blood for TCR sequencing was drawn from every dose cohort at baseline, at cycle 4 day 1 and at cycle 7 day 1. The samples were drawn from a first-in-human, open-label, multicenter phase I dose-escalation trial of ivuxolimab. The trial enrolled adults with locally advanced or metastatic head and neck squamous cell, hepatocellular, melanoma or renal cell carcinoma. CD4+ and CD8+ T cells were sorted separately from peripheral blood before TCR sequencing.

V is pared back by 3 bases and J by 3 bases, with 25 bases lying between the germline termini. CDR1 and CDR2, looked up from the germline V gene, are SGDLS and YYNGEE. The CDR3, cysteine through phenylalanine, is 19 amino acids long. Here the CDR3 DNA is all that survives: 57 bases in frame from base 1. The source material was CD4+ or CD8+ T cells sorted from blood, sampled in a trial of the OX40 agonist ivuxolimab. The TCR sequence derives from an adult with an advanced solid tumor such as melanoma, head and neck, liver or kidney cancer. In this chain, TRBV9 is recombined with TRBJ2-1, with the identity of the D gene unclear. The nucleotide sequence reads as follows: TGTGCCAGCAGCGGACGCTTAGAGAGTGGAGAAGTAAACTACAATGAGCAGTTCTTC. This translates into CASSGRLESGEVNYNEQFF.